This T cell receptor beta chain emerged from a study of cytomegalovirus exposure and HLA in healthy donors. This clone was seen a few times. The PCR contained 60 Vbeta and 13 Jbeta primers. Assay: immunoSEQ multiplex PCR; the TCRdb copy retains only in-frame clones and omits some. The table shows roughly 200,000 clones, with 77% occurring only once. Healthy bone marrow donors supplied every sample. The CDR3 loop spans 15 amino acids. Germline values: CDR1 LGHNA, CDR2 YNFKEQ. The V end was cut by 0 bases, the J end by 0 bases, with 9 bases between. The J gene is TRBJ2-7, the V gene TRBV4-2, with no clear D. What was sequenced was PBMCs. This TCR derives from a woman aged 30 to 39 in good health and CMV-seropositive. CDR3 sequence: CASSQEGDSSYEQYF. The CDR3 DNA reads TGTGCCAGCAGCCAAGAAGGAGACTCCTCCTACGAGCAGTACTTC.